This T cell receptor beta chain stems from a study of T cell responses to AZD1222 COVID-19 vaccine (dated by TCRdb to about 2021). Broadly, across the study: A total of approximately 240 trial participants underwent TCR sequencing, of whom nearly 210 had received two doses of AZD1222 and about 26 had received two doses of the MenACWY control vaccine. Trial participants were enrolled into age subgroups of 18-55, 56-69 and 70-plus years, which contained around 140, 26 and 57 TCR-sequenced participants, respectively. The paper's findings and limits, for the study overall: Conclusions about previously exposed vaccinees are limited because only a handful of AZD1222 recipients were SARS-CoV-2 seropositive at baseline. Spike-specific TCR breadth and depth rose significantly after two AZD1222 doses compared with day 0 and with MenACWY recipients. Most participants were white British and females outnumbered males, and the authors suggested that clonal diversity may have been underestimated. The vaccine-associated CD4 TCRs covered the entire spike protein, and the dominant responses fell in regions 160-218 and 743-854. The 56-69-year group was small, and its depth increase did not reach significance, likely because of low power. No day 14 peak-response samples were available, so repertoires were characterized only after the peak T cell response. Epitopes outside the regions mutated in the B.1.351 and B.1.1.7 variants were reportedly recognized by nearly half of the unique spike-specific TCRs.

The CDR3 regions of human TCRbeta chains were subjected to immunosequencing. Turning to the authors' computational methods: TCRs in the repertoires were matched against a reference library of SARS-CoV-2-specific TCRs that had been generated with the MIRA antigen-specificity platform. Breadth was defined as the fraction of unique TCRs that were SARS-CoV-2-associated. Depth was defined as the fraction of total T cells that were SARS-CoV-2-associated. Each spike-specific TCR was assigned to its reactive spike region and to a CD4 or CD8 class using the MIRA data. Log10-transformed breadth and depth values were compared by one-way ANOVA with Sidak's multiple comparisons tests. TCRdb holds this immuneACCESS table with in-frame rearrangements only. Some clones are missing; in checked studies, unresolved V genes explain under half, and the rest has no known cause. The DNA gave D and trimming, while V, J and clone size come from that table. The sample table contains 150,000 or so clones; only one count was recorded for approximately 94% of them. The ten top clones hold 5.1% of the sample.

For CDR1 and CDR2, the germline V gene lists MNHEY and SVGAGI. The V and J ends are trimmed by 1 base and 5 bases, leaving 14 bases between them. From the cysteine up to the phenylalanine, the CDR3 has a length of 16 residues. CDR3 DNA only is kept here, 48 bases in frame from base 1. This clone was detected only a few times. The antigen this receptor binds is unknown. Base qualities were left out, and no much larger clone turns up one base away. The time point label on this specimen signifies: about 28 days (+/-7) after the second vaccine dose. AZD1222 recipients given second doses at about 4 weeks or at about 12 weeks were pooled, since spike-specific TCR depth and breadth were not found to differ between the two schedules. The vaccinee samples were drawn from two UK trials, COV001 and COV002, one of which was a single-blind randomized controlled phase 2/3 trial testing AZD1222 (ChAdOx1 nCoV-19) in healthy adults. Trial participant PBMC samples were collected at day 0 and day 28 after the second dose for TCRbeta chain sequencing.

Sequencing was performed on peripheral blood, taken 28 days after the second AZD1222 dose. In this chain, TRBV6-5 is recombined with TRBJ1-4; no D segment can be confidently identified. The clonotype was recovered from an adult who received the AZD1222 COVID-19 vaccine. The nucleotide sequence reads TGTGCCAGCAGTTACTTAAGGGAGGAAGCGAATGAAAAACTGTTTTTT. It codes for CASSYLREEANEKLFF.